This T cell receptor beta chain was retrieved from a study of blood T cell repertoires in COVID-19. For the study at large: Specimens from acute and convalescent COVID-19 originated in the United States, Italy and Spain. T cells, B-cell-depleted T cells, or PBMCs provided the cDNA or gDNA that served as material.

The protocol was immunoSEQ multiplex PCR, while the TCRdb copy is restricted to in-frame clones and leaves out a portion. This sample has 400,000 to 450,000 clones; about 89% occur once, and the top ten carry roughly 1.4%. The source is a woman aged 40 to 49 with COVID-19, enrolled during active disease. Source material: peripheral blood.

CDR3 nucleotide sequence: TGTGCCATCAGCGAGACAGGGCGCGGGGGATCACCCCTCCACTTT. Translating it yields CAISETGRGGSPLHF. The chain is built from TRBV10-3 and TRBJ1-6, with 7 bases fitting TRBD1. Germline CDR1 and CDR2: ENHRY and SYGVKD. This CDR3 spans 15 amino acids. The junction had 12 bases not matched to a gene; V was cut back by 6 bases and J by 10 bases.